Sequencing of this TCR beta chain was carried out in a study of cytomegalovirus exposure and HLA in healthy donors. Germline assignment: CDR1 MNHEY and CDR2 SVGAGI. The ends lost 6 bases at V and 3 bases at J; junction bases unmatched: 4. This CDR3 is 14 amino acids long. The primer mix had 60 Vbeta and 13 Jbeta primers. Sequencing was performed with immunoSEQ multiplex PCR; in TCRdb, only in-frame clones are kept and a portion is missing. The sample yields about 97,000 clones, approximately 85% seen once. The rearrangement joins TRBV6-5 to TRBJ2-1, with 8 nucleotides matching TRBD2. Sequenced material: PBMCs. The clonotype originates from a man aged 25-40 years in good health and CMV-seronegative. The CDR3: CASSISGIYNEQFF. Here the CDR3 DNA reads TGTGCCAGCAGCATTAGCGGGATCTACAATGAGCAGTTCTTC.